This T cell receptor (beta chain) derives from a study of blood T cell repertoires in COVID-19. Overall study context: From the United States, Italy and Spain came samples of acute and convalescent COVID-19.

Germline assignment: CDR1 LNHNV and CDR2 YYDKDF (reference sequence). Trimming left V 3 bases short and J 7 bases short, with 16 bases between. The CDR3 runs to 14 residues. Assay: immunoSEQ multiplex PCR; the TCRdb copy retains only in-frame clones and omits some. Here the sample spans 200,000 to 300,000 clones, 83% being singletons. This TCR was recovered from a human donor in a cohort sampled during active COVID-19. This chain uses TRBV15 with TRBJ2-7; D gene ambiguous. Material: peripheral blood. CDR3 region: CATSRKGTEVEQYF. The DNA of the CDR3 is TGTGCCACCAGCAGGAAAGGCACCGAGGTGGAGCAGTACTTC.